Listed below are T cell receptor beta chains from one sample, sequenced in a study of T cells after yellow fever vaccination. TCRdb reprocessed the 5' RACE reads via MiXCR and lists one record per CDR3 protein. The table lists 250,000 or so distinct CDR3 sequences, around 3.5% of them singletons, with over 15% in the top ten. This material consisted of PBMCs, taken 15 days after the yellow fever booster vaccination. The receptors come from a man younger than 35 who received the YFV17D yellow fever vaccine. Each CDR3 is given with its conserved first and last residue. A D gene is named only where the DNA matches it firmly. Where a row states a size, it is once, few, many or the class of an expanded clone; other rows omit it.

many	NA	TRBV24-1	CATSDSHSNEQFF
NA	NA	TRBV4-1	CASSLTQGPNTGELFF
many	TRBD2	TRBV20-1	CSAHSSGASYEQYF
NA	NA	TRBV19	CASSTGSEAYF
many	TRBD1	TRBV28	CASSLPGGLFGELFF
many	NA	TRBV15	CATSRDPVRIAPQHF
many	NA	TRBV20-1	CSARWGAGQFF
many	TRBD1	TRBV25-1	CASTGTGQGRTDTQYF
many	NA	TRBV2	CASRLQETQYF
many	NA	TRBV6-2/TRBV6-3	CASSPADEKLFF
many	NA	TRBV12-3/TRBV12-4	CASRAGYGYTF
many	NA	TRBV20-1	CSARRAPDTQYF
many	NA	TRBV20-1	CSARTDNNYGYTF
many	NA	TRBV12-3/TRBV12-4	CASSLALSNTEAFF
NA	NA	TRBV11-3	CASGRREGDYEQFF
many	NA	TRBV15	CATSPRGRTGLSGQAFF
many	NA	TRBV6-4	CASSDGGWGTDTQYF
many	TRBD1	TRBV7-9	CASSTRTGGENTGELFF
many	NA	TRBV6-5	CASSYSSAWPGNTIYF
NA	NA	TRBV7-3	CASSLTTTPGTGEYNEQFF
many	NA	TRBV3-1	CASSQTKTGELFF
many	NA	TRBV20-1	CSARGFTDTQYF
many	TRBD2	TRBV6-2/TRBV6-3	CASSPGLATDTQYF
many	TRBD2	TRBV4-3	CASSQAKTGGPYSYNEQFF
NA	NA	TRBV6-5	CASSYSTGIYGYTF
many	TRBD2	TRBV6-1	CASSEAIGSGEETQYF
many	TRBD2	TRBV28	CASSRSGGSSYNEQFF
many	NA	TRBV18	CASSPGADGYTF
many	TRBD1	TRBV5-1	CASSSGTGYNEQFF
many	NA	TRBV3-1	CASSQAAVNTGELFF
many	TRBD2	TRBV7-6	CASSFPFEGGANTGELFF
many	TRBD2	TRBV6-5	CASSPRGAGGQETQYF
many	TRBD1	TRBV20-1	CSAARGLVQPQHF
many	TRBD1	TRBV7-3	CASSLMPGTGTAGELFF
many	NA	TRBV7-2	CASSLVGQSTGELFF
few	NA	TRBV19	CASSISGPGANVLTF
many	TRBD2	TRBV5-1	CASSIGLAGAETQYF
many	NA	TRBV20-1	CSAPNRATYNEQFF
many	NA	TRBV30	CAWTDGQGYTF
many	NA	TRBV12-3/TRBV12-4	CASSFVVGHSGANVLTF
many	NA	TRBV7-2	CASSLALDLAGELFF
many	TRBD1	TRBV7-2	CASGRDSKETQYF
many	TRBD1	TRBV20-1	CSARTGGRSNQPQHF
many	NA	TRBV4-2	CASSQESGGGNTEAFF
many	TRBD1	TRBV4-3	CASSQAGTAAGELFF
few	NA	TRBV7-9	CASSPPGATNEKLFF
many	NA	TRBV6-5	CASSYIESDYNSPLHF
many	NA	TRBV27	CASRMGVEREKLFF
NA	NA	TRBV7-2	CASSLTRAYGYTF
many	NA	TRBV20-1	CSAMLGVRNQPQHF
many	NA	TRBV30	CAWRRINTGELFF
many	NA	TRBV7-9	CASSLESREGYTF
many	TRBD1	TRBV7-2	CASSPGTGRSAGELFF
many	NA	TRBV21-1	CASSKRKEGRSSYNSPLHF
many	TRBD1	TRBV6-5	CASRLTGTGEAFF
many	NA	TRBV4-3	CASSQAQAQGEKLFF